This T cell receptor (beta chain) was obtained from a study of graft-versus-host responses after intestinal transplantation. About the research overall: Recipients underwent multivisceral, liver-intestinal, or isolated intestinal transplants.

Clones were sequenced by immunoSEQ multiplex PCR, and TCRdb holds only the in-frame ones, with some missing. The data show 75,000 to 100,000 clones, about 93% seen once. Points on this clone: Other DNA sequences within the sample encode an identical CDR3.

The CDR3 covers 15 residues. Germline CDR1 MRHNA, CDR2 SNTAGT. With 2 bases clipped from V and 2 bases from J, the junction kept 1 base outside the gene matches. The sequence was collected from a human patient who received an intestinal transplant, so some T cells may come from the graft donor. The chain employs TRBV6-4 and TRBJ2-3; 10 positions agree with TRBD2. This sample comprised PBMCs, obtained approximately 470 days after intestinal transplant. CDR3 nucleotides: TGTGCCAGCAGTGACAGCGGGGGGGCCACAGATACGCAGTATTTT. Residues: CASSDSGGATDTQYF.